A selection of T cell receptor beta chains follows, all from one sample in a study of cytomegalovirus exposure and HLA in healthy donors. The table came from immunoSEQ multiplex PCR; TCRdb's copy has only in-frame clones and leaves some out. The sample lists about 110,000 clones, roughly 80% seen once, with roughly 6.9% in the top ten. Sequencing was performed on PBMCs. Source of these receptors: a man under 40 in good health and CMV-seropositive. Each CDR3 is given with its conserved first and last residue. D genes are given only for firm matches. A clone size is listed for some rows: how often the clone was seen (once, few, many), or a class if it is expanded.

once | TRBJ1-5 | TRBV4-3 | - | TGCGCCAGCAGCCAAGATGCCCGGGCAGGGCCTCAGCCCCAGCATTTT | CASSQDARAGPQPQHF
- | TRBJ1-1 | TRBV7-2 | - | TGTGCCAGCAGCACACAGTTGGGGAACACTGAAGCTTTCTTT | CASSTQLGNTEAFF
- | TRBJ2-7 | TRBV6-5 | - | TGTGCCAGCGGGCAGGGAGGCTCCTACGAGCAGTACTTC | CASGQGGSYEQYF
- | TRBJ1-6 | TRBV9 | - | TGTGCCAGCAGCGCCAAGGGGGAGCTCTATAATTCACCCCTCCACTTT | CASSAKGELYNSPLHF
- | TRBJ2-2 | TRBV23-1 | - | TGCGCCAGCAGCCTCATCCCACCAAGCCCGAACACCGGGGAGCTGTTTTTT | CASSLIPPSPNTGELFF
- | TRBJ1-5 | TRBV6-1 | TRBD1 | TGTGCCAGCAGTGATCTGACAGGGGGCGATCAGCCCCAGCATTTT | CASSDLTGGDQPQHF
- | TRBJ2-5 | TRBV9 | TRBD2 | TGTGCCAGCAGCGTAGCTGGCGCGGGGGGAAGCCAAGAGACCCAGTACTTC | CASSVAGAGGSQETQYF
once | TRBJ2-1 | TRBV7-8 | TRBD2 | TGTGCCAGCAGCCCTGAAGCCCTAGCGGGGGGGCCGAATGAGCAGTTCTTC | CASSPEALAGGPNEQFF
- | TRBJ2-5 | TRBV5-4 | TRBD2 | TGTGCCAGCAGCTTGGGACTAGCGGGGGCCTTGAGGGAGACCCAGTACTTC | CASSLGLAGALRETQYF
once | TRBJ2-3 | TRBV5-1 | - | TGCGCCAGCAGCTTCCCGGGGGCAGATACGCAGTATTTT | CASSFPGADTQYF
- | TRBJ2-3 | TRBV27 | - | TGTGCCAGCAGTTTATTAGGGGGGGTCACAGATACGCAGTATTTT | CASSLLGGVTDTQYF
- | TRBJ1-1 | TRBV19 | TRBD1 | TGTGCCAGTACCGACAGGGGGCGAGGGAACACTGAAGCTTTCTTT | CASTDRGRGNTEAFF
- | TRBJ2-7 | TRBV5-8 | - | TGTGCCAGCAGCTTGGGAGGGAACTCCTACGAGCAGTACTTC | CASSLGGNSYEQYF
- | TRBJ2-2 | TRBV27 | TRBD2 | TGTGCCAGCAGTCTCCTGACTAGCGGGGGTGCGAACACCGGGGAGCTGTTTTTT | CASSLLTSGGANTGELFF
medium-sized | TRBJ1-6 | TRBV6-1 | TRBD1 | TGTGCCAGCAGTACTACAGGGGGCGATTCACCCCTCCACTTT | CASSTTGGDSPLHF
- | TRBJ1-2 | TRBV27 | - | TGTGCCAGCAGTTTTCAAGGGGCTTACTATGGCTACACCTTC | CASSFQGAYYGYTF
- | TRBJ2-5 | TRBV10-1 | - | TGCGCCAGCAGTGAGTTTCTACGACAGGAGGAGGAAGAGACCCAGTACTTC | CASSEFLRQEEEETQYF